The present T cell receptor beta chain was sequenced within a study of T cell repertoires in cytomegalovirus infection. Points from the study as a whole: HLA-C-restricted CMV clonotypes gave the most frequent clonotype in two of eight donors.

V lost 5 bases to trimming and J lost 3 bases, with 10 bases between them. This CDR3 comprises 13 residues. TCRdb independently ran MiXCR on the reads; one entry per CDR3 protein. The profile shows tens of thousands of distinct CDR3 sequences, about 30% of them singletons. This clonotype was seen a few times. Its antigen is not identified. The chain couples TRBV12-3 or TRBV12-4 to TRBJ1-2; TRBD1 might be the D (5 bases). This sequence originates from a human donor in good health (CMV status not recorded). Some clones in this sample may be carry-over from other donors' samples. The sample consisted of CD8+ T cells from cultured PBMCs, taken from culture after CMV antigen stimulation. CDR3 coding DNA: TGTGCCAGCAGTCTCCTACAGGACTATGGCTACACCTTC. This gives the protein CASSLLQDYGYTF.